The 9 T cell receptor beta chains below were found in one sample sequenced in a study of blood T cell repertoires in COVID-19 (dated by TCRdb to 2018 to 2021). The library was produced with the immunoSEQ multiplex PCR assay. Not all clones reach the TCRdb copy of this immuneACCESS table, which keeps in-frame sequences only. Checked studies attribute under half of the gap to unresolved V genes and leave the rest unexplained. This sample has under 450,000 clones in its table, and about 91% of those were observed once. The ten most abundant clones make up 1.5% to 1.9% of the sample. The specimen was peripheral blood. These receptors came from a woman aged 40 to 50 with COVID-19, enrolled during active disease.

This sequence joins TRBV12-3 or TRBV12-4 and TRBJ1-2; D gene uncertain. Trimming shortened V by 0 bases and J by 4 bases, and 6 bases separated the two germline ends. The CDR3 runs 13 residues. CDR3 sequence reads: CASSLATGYGYTF. The CDR3 DNA follows: TGTGCCAGCAGTTTAGCCACGGGCTATGGCTACACCTTC.

The chain employs TRBV9 and TRBJ2-5; 9 bases are a match to TRBD2. V dropped 0 bases and J dropped 4; count of bases not matched to a gene: 4. Germline CDR1 is SGDLS and CDR2 is YYNGEE. The CDR3 has 15 amino acids. The CDR3 DNA reads TGTGCCAGCAGCGTAGCGAGTAGCGGGAGAGAGACCCAGTACTTC. Its translation: CASSVASSGRETQYF.

The genes are TRBV5-6 and TRBJ1-6; D gene uncertain. Germline CDR1 reads SGHDT; CDR2 reads YYEEEE. CDR3 length equals 16 residues. V gave up 5 bases and J gave up 9 bases, with 21 bases separating them. CDR3 in DNA: TGTGCCAGCAGTGCGAGACGGGTGATTGAGGGTTCACCCCTCCACTTT. Translated, it gives CASSARRVIEGSPLHF.

The chain couples TRBV2 to TRBJ1-5; 10 nucleotides align to TRBD1. V trimming: 8 bases; J trimming: 5 bases; junction bases outside the gene matches: 6. CDR3 length: 14 amino acids. Looked up from germline, CDR1 is SNHLY and CDR2 is FYNNEI. The CDR3 loop reads CASGGTGVDQPQHF. The CDR3 DNA sequence: TGTGCCAGCGGGGGGACAGGGGTGGATCAGCCCCAGCATTTT.

The gene calls are TRBV6-2 or TRBV6-3 and TRBJ2-5; TRBD2 aligns across 12 bases. This CDR3 has 16 amino acids. The ends lost 4 bases at V and 4 bases at J; junction bases unmatched: 7. Germline V lookup: CDR1 MNHEY, CDR2 SVGEGT. The CDR3 nucleotides are TGTGCCAGCAGTTCCGGACTAGCGGGGCTAATAGAGACCCAGTACTTC. Translated: CASSSGLAGLIETQYF.

The rearrangement links TRBV7-9 to TRBJ1-5; 9 positions agree with TRBD1. This CDR3 has 15 amino acids. Germline V gene lookup returns CDR1 SEHNR and CDR2 FQNEAQ (reference sequence). The trim removed 4 bases at V and 7 bases at J, leaving 8 bases unmatched. CDR3 residues: CASSWGTGSGQPQHF. In nucleotides, the CDR3 is TGTGCCAGCAGCTGGGGGACAGGGTCAGGGCAGCCCCAGCATTTT.

The chain employs TRBV3-1 (or the pseudogene TRBV3-2) and TRBJ2-7; D might be TRBD2 (5 bases). Trimming left V 0 bases short and J 4 bases short, with 13 bases between. The CDR3 sequence is 15 residues long. CDR1 is LGHDT, CDR2 YNNKEL, per germline (reference sequence). The CDR3 loop is CASSQDPRGLYEQYF. The CDR3 region has the DNA TGTGCCAGCAGCCAAGATCCGCGAGGGCTATACGAGCAGTACTTC.

The genes are TRBV3-1 (or the pseudogene TRBV3-2) and TRBJ1-2; 7 bases are shared with TRBD1. Germline trimming cut 4 bases from V and 1 base from J; bases unmatched to any gene: 3. CDR3 length: 14 residues. CDR1 LGHDT and CDR2 YNNKEL come from the germline V gene (reference sequence). Here the CDR3 DNA reads TGTGCCAGCAGCCGGAACAGGGGTAACTATGGCTACACCTTC. It encodes CASSRNRGNYGYTF.

CDR3 bases: TGCGCCAGCAGCCAAGCCGACAGGGCCGTAAACATTCAGTACTTC. Protein sequence: CASSQADRAVNIQYF. J is TRBJ2-4 and V is TRBV4-3, with 7 bases matching TRBD1. With 1 base clipped from V and 6 bases from J, the junction kept 6 bases outside the gene matches. Germline CDR1 is LGHNA and CDR2 is YSLEER. This CDR3 is 15 amino acids long.